This T cell receptor (beta chain) was recorded in a study of blood T cell repertoires in COVID-19 (dated by TCRdb to 2018 to 2021). Broadly, across the study: Collaborator samples came from the United States, Italy and Spain and covered acute and convalescent phases of COVID-19. The prospective study material was composed of cDNA or gDNA derived from T cells, B-cell-depleted T cells, or PBMCs. Deeply sampled blood TCRbeta repertoires from subjects exposed to, actively infected with, or recovered from COVID-19 were included in the dataset. The repertoires were released in a freely available public database intended as a resource for research on the immune response to SARS-CoV-2. The samples were drawn from two sources: the first 160 participants of the ongoing ImmuneRACE study, and 1,200 or so subjects contributed by 6 global collaborators. A de-identified subject ID, COVID-19 status, age in years and sex were almost always included in the sample metadata. Where available, HLA class I and class II types were taken from metadata supplied by the sample provider and were not determined by assay-based typing. Study-wide conclusions, independent of this receptor: The amount of clinical and demographic metadata varied by source and participant and was provided uncurated.

The sample holds one count of this clone. Its antigen has not been determined. Base quality data are lacking; no much larger clone is found one base away. Whole blood was collected in K2EDTA tubes by collaborating institutions according to the institutions' own protocols. For TCRbeta analysis, collaborators shipped samples in one of three forms: frozen whole blood, isolated PBMCs, or DNA extracted from either of those sample types. TCRbeta CDR3 regions were amplified from genomic DNA using the immunoSEQ Assay, a bias-controlled multiplex PCR. For the original study's pipeline: Nucleated cell counts per sample were estimated from amplification of reference gene primers within the assay. To quantify the absolute abundance of each unique TCRbeta CDR3 rearrangement, sequence reads were collapsed and filtered. Productive Simpson clonality was computed per sample as the square root of Simpson's diversity index over productive rearrangements. The immuneACCESS repertoire file appears here via TCRdb, limited to in-frame rearrangements. These files lack a portion of the clones; in checked studies, under half of the deficit traces to unresolved V genes, and the cause of the others is not known. Clone size and the V and J calls come from that table; the DNA yielded D and trimming. The sample contains 120,000 or so clones, about 86% of them found a single time. Clones ranked in the top ten supply approximately 5.8% of the sample.

This clonotype originated in a man older than 75 with active or convalescent COVID-19. The sample comprised peripheral blood.

The CDR3 protein sequence reads: CASSLASGGIDEQFF. The DNA sequence is given as TGTGCCAGCAGCTTGGCGAGCGGGGGGATCGATGAGCAGTTCTTC. This chain joins TRBV7-9 to TRBJ2-1; TRBD2 aligns with 9 central bases. The germline V end is reduced by 3 bases and the J end by 8 bases; junction bases left unmatched: 8. The CDR3 runs 15 residues from the cysteine to the phenylalanine. Only CDR3 DNA is held: 45 bases, read in frame from base 1. Looking up the germline V gene (reference sequence) yields CDR1 SEHNR and CDR2 FQNEAQ.